This T cell receptor (beta chain) appears in the sequencing data of a study of memory CD8 T cells in hepatitis C reinfection (dated 2017 in TCRdb). Background for the entire study: Three donors spontaneously resolved two consecutive HCV infections, while two donors cleared a primary infection but became chronically infected after reinfection. A case counted as HCV reinfection when an HCV RNA test came back positive after two negative tests taken at least 60 days apart. Late or post reinfection samples were obtained 12 to 24 weeks after detection of reinfection. The TCR beta repertoire of virus-specific CD8 T cells was tracked longitudinally in about 5 donors across an HCV reinfection episode. Four to six reinfection cases with stored pre-reinfection samples were identified between the late 2000s and the early 2010s. Participants who had resolved a prior HCV infection were followed every 3 months in the reinfection study. What the work shows at the level of the full study, not this receptor alone: Because only five or six donors were included, definitive conclusions about public clonotypes linked to secondary clearance were beyond the reach of the study.

A word on this clone: What this receptor recognizes is not known. No per-base quality is available; no much larger clone lies one base away.

Library generation was performed with the immunoSEQ multiplex PCR assay. Genomic DNA was extracted from the sorted cells, and the TCR beta V, D and J regions were sequenced using the automated high-throughput method of Adaptive Biotechnologies. A two-step, bias-controlled multiplex PCR was used to amplify CDR3 regions. An Illumina instrument was used to sequence the amplified TCR beta libraries. The original pipeline was this. The demultiplexed reads were processed to cut down on amplification and sequencing bias, and the IMGT database was used to assign CDR3 sequences to gene families. ImmunoSEQ software version 2.0 was used to analyze the repertoire data. Clonotype lists were filtered to remove out-of-frame sequences as well as sequences containing stop codons in the CDR3. Any clonotype with a frequency under 0.01% was left out, since that frequency corresponded to less than one cell. Richness was computed as observed richness divided by input cell number, and evenness as Shannon entropy divided by log observed richness. Simpson diversity and Morisita-Horn overlap indices were used to quantify repertoire diversity and similarity between time points. Clonotypes were grouped as dominant (>1%), sub-dominant (0.5-0.99%), low abundance (0.1-0.49%) or lowest abundance (<0.1%). A germline index was derived by subtracting total nucleotide additions from total CDR3 length and dividing the result by total CDR3 length. Held by TCRdb, this immuneACCESS table contains in-frame sequences only and omits some clones. Under half of the omission traces to an unresolved V gene where checked; the cause of the rest is unknown. The D gene and trimming were derived from the DNA, and the V and J assignments and clone size from that table. Across this sample there are some 50,000 clones, with roughly nine tenths seen only once. The top ten clones comprise 0.65% to 0.8% of the sample.

In the paper's terms, the time point label means: late/post reinfection, 12 to 24 weeks after detection. The sorted cells were sequenced directly ex vivo, without any in vitro expansion ahead of TCR sequencing. The donors, who were people who inject drugs, were enrolled in the Montreal Acute Hepatitis C Cohort Study (HEPCO) in Canada. Total naive CD8 T cells, sorted as viable CD3+ CD8+ CD45RO-, came from a couple of donors at all three reinfection time points as controls. Before sorting, cryopreserved peripheral blood mononuclear cells were thawed and used as the source for purifying CD8 T cells. CD8 T cells were enriched by negative selection with the MACS CD8+ T cell Isolation Kit. Cell sorting was done on a BD FACSAria II sorter with FACSDiva software, and data were analyzed with FlowJo. V and J lose 8 bases and 5 bases, and a span of 9 bases separates them. In the germline V gene (reference sequence), CDR1 corresponds to GTSNPN and CDR2 to SVGIG. The CDR3 runs 11 amino acids, cysteine and phenylalanine included. Only CDR3 DNA remains: 33 bases, in frame from the first base.

The sequence came from a man younger than 30 with hepatitis C virus infection. The chain is made from TRBV30 and TRBJ2-2, with TRBD2 tentatively as D gene (6 bases match). The source material was naive CD8+ T cells sorted from blood. The cell subset or site label of this sample denotes: total naive CD8+CD45RO- T cells. The CDR3 region: CALGGTGELFF. The nucleotide sequence reads TGTGCCCTCGGAGGGACCGGGGAGCTGTTTTTT.